A selection of T cell receptor beta chains follows, all from one sample in a study of blood T cell repertoires in COVID-19. Profiling relied on immunoSEQ multiplex PCR, and the TCRdb table lists in-frame clones only, not all of them. The sample carries around 380,000 clones, over 65% recorded once. Sequencing was done on a sample of peripheral blood. The receptors originated from a human donor with acute or convalescent COVID-19. The donor label of this sample is uncertain. Each CDR3 is given with its conserved first and last residue. Fields, in order: V gene, J gene, clone size, D gene, CDR3 DNA, CDR3 protein. A D gene is named only where the DNA matches it firmly. Clone size is not always given. Where it is, it says once, few, many or a class for expanded clones.

TRBV3-1/TRBV3-2	TRBJ1-1	-	-	TGTGCCAGCAGCCATCAGGCTCCATTCTCCGAAGCTTTCTTT	CASSHQAPFSEAFF
TRBV19	TRBJ1-5	-	-	TGTGCCAGTAGTATATCGGGTGGCAATCAGCCCCAGCATTTT	CASSISGGNQPQHF
TRBV5-5	TRBJ1-2	-	-	TGTGCCAGCAGCTTGAGTACCCCTAGCTATGGCTACACCTTC	CASSLSTPSYGYTF
TRBV30	TRBJ1-1	-	-	TGTGCCTGGAACCACAGGGTCGGGAACACTGAAGCTTTCTTT	CAWNHRVGNTEAFF
TRBV7-2	TRBJ1-1	-	-	TGTGCCAGCAGCTTAGGACAGTTGAACACTGAAGCTTTCTTT	CASSLGQLNTEAFF
TRBV5-4	TRBJ2-1	few	-	TGTGCCAGCAGCCTCGGGCTAGCCCAATACAATGAGCAGTTCTTC	CASSLGLAQYNEQFF
TRBV18	TRBJ1-1	-	-	TGTGCCAGCTCACCCGAGTACGTTTTTCGGGCTTTCTTT	CASSPEYVFRAFF
TRBV3-1/TRBV3-2	TRBJ1-2	-	-	TGTGCCAGCAGCCAAGTTGGCCACCTCTCCTCCGGCTACACCTTC	CASSQVGHLSSGYTF
TRBV29-1	TRBJ2-5	once	TRBD2	TGCAGCGTCGTTAAGGGACTAGCGGGCAACCAAGAGACCCAGTACTTC	CSVVKGLAGNQETQYF
TRBV11-2	TRBJ1-1	-	-	TGTGCCAGCAGCTTAGCCCAGGGCACTGAAGCTTTCTTT	CASSLAQGTEAFF
TRBV7-8	TRBJ2-7	-	TRBD2	TGTGCCAGCAGCTCGTCCGGGACTAGCGGGAGATACGAGCAGTACTTC	CASSSSGTSGRYEQYF
TRBV7-8	TRBJ2-1	once	TRBD2	TGTGCCAGCAGCCAAGGAGCGGGGAGAAGCTCCTACAATGAGCAGTTCTTC	CASSQGAGRSSYNEQFF
TRBV2	TRBJ1-1	-	TRBD1	TGTGCCAGCTCATTGACAGGGATGGGCACTGAAGCTTTCTTT	CASSLTGMGTEAFF
TRBV27	TRBJ1-3	-	TRBD1	TGTGCCACCTCAACACAGGGGCCTGGAAACACCATATATTTT	CATSTQGPGNTIYF
TRBV6-5	TRBJ2-7	few	-	TGTGCCAGCAGTCGCGCGACAGGCCGCTACTACGAGCAGTACTTC	CASSRATGRYYEQYF
TRBV7-2	TRBJ1-5	-	TRBD1	TGTGCCAGCAGCCTTCGGACAGGAAGGGAGCAGCCCCAGCATTTT	CASSLRTGREQPQHF
TRBV19	TRBJ2-3	-	TRBD1	TGTGCCAGTAACCCACGGGACAGGGGGACAGATACGCAGTATTTT	CASNPRDRGTDTQYF
TRBV5-1	TRBJ1-2	many	-	TGCGCCAGCAGCTTGGATGCCGGGAATTACTATGGCTACACCTTC	CASSLDAGNYYGYTF
TRBV29-1	TRBJ1-1	-	TRBD1	TGCAGCGCCCGAGTAACAGGGGATAAAGCTTTCTTT	CSARVTGDKAFF
TRBV18	TRBJ1-5	-	-	TGTGCCAGCTCACCCCCGGGTTCAGGCAATCAGCCCCAGCATTTT	CASSPPGSGNQPQHF
TRBV6-1	TRBJ2-7	-	TRBD2	TGTGCCAGCAGTGAAGCGACTAGCGGGAGTCCCTACGAGCAGTACTTC	CASSEATSGSPYEQYF
TRBV12-3/TRBV12-4	TRBJ2-1	-	-	TGTGCCAGCAGTTTATTAGGGGCTGGAGAGCAGTTCTTC	CASSLLGAGEQFF
TRBV18	TRBJ1-1	-	TRBD1	TGTGCCAGTCTCACGTCCGGGACAGGGGTTACTGAAGCTTTCTTT	CASLTSGTGVTEAFF
TRBV6-1	TRBJ1-2	-	-	TGTGCCAGCAGTGAAAGGGGTGGGCCCCTAGGCTATGGCTACACCTTC	CASSERGGPLGYGYTF
TRBV7-2	TRBJ2-1	once	TRBD2	TGTGCCAGCAGGCCCACTAGCGGGGTGTACAATGAGCAGTTCTTC	CASRPTSGVYNEQFF
TRBV13	TRBJ2-1	-	TRBD2	TGTGCCAGCAGCACCCGACTAGCGGCTGTCAATGAGCAGTTCTTC	CASSTRLAAVNEQFF
TRBV5-4	TRBJ1-3	-	-	TGTGCCAGCAGCAGGGGACAAAGAGCCTCTGGAAACACCATATATTTT	CASSRGQRASGNTIYF
TRBV7-8	TRBJ1-4	-	-	TGTGCCAGCACCCTCGGGGGGCGGGGGAAACTGTTTTTT	CASTLGGRGKLFF
TRBV5-1	TRBJ1-4	few	-	TGCGCCAGCAGCTTGGTCTCGGGTTTTAATGAAAAACTGTTTTTT	CASSLVSGFNEKLFF
TRBV28	TRBJ1-1	-	-	TGTGCCAGCAGGGCGGGCTCAAAGGCTGAAGCTTTCTTT	CASRAGSKAEAFF
TRBV24-1	TRBJ2-7	-	TRBD1	TGTGCCACCAGTGATTGGGACAGCCACGAGCAGTACTTC	CATSDWDSHEQYF
TRBV6-1	TRBJ1-5	-	-	TGTGCCAGCAGTGAAGGTTACAGGGCCGGTCAGCCCCAGCATTTT	CASSEGYRAGQPQHF
TRBV9	TRBJ2-2	once	TRBD1	TGTGCCAGCAGCTACAGGGGGCAGAACACCGGGGAGCTGTTTTTT	CASSYRGQNTGELFF
TRBV6-5	TRBJ1-6	-	-	TGTGCCAGCAGGGCGGCGGGTTCACCCCTCCACTTT	CASRAAGSPLHF
TRBV27	TRBJ2-7	many	TRBD2	TGTGCCAGCAGCAAACTAGCGGGGCAATCCTACGAGCAGTACTTC	CASSKLAGQSYEQYF
TRBV9	TRBJ1-2	-	TRBD1	TGTGCCAGCAGCAAAGGACAGGAAAACTATGGCTACACCTTC	CASSKGQENYGYTF
TRBV18	TRBJ1-1	-	TRBD1	TGTGCCAGCTCACCACGGACAGGGGGCACTGAAGCTTTCTTT	CASSPRTGGTEAFF
TRBV24-1	TRBJ2-1	many	TRBD2	TGTGCCACCAGTGATACCGGGACTAGCGGGGTTAATGAGCAGTTCTTC	CATSDTGTSGVNEQFF
TRBV5-1	TRBJ1-2	-	-	TGCGCCGGCAGTGAGGGCGGCGTCTCCGGCTACACCTTC	CAGSEGGVSGYTF
TRBV28	TRBJ2-2	-	-	TGTGCCAGCAGTTTATCGGGCCCCCCGGGGACCGGGGAGCTGTTTTTT	CASSLSGPPGTGELFF
TRBV5-8	TRBJ2-1	-	-	TGTGCCAGCAGCTTGGGTCCCCCCCAGGGTCAGTTCTTC	CASSLGPPQGQFF
TRBV6-5	TRBJ1-5	-	TRBD1	TGTGCCAGCAGTACCCGGGACAGGGGGCATCAGCCCCAGCATTTT	CASSTRDRGHQPQHF
TRBV5-1	TRBJ1-3	-	-	TGCGCCAGCAGCCCGACGGCGGGGAACTCTGGAAACACCATATATTTT	CASSPTAGNSGNTIYF
TRBV12-3/TRBV12-4	TRBJ2-1	-	-	TGTGCCAGCAGTTTTCAACAGTACAATGAGCAGTTCTTC	CASSFQQYNEQFF
TRBV3-1/TRBV3-2	TRBJ1-2	-	TRBD1	TGTGCCAGCAGCCCTGGGACAGGGGGCGTTCGAGGCTACACCTTC	CASSPGTGGVRGYTF